This T cell receptor (beta chain) was identified during a study of CD8+ T cells in alopecia areata. Study-wide results and caveats: A great number of expanded lesional clones endured in scalp and blood during tofacitinib. Scalp repertoires also include resident alphabeta T cells from normal skin. TCR sharing was clearer in mice than between patients, perhaps partly owing to patient HLA diversity.

In the case of this clone: Its antigen remains unidentified.

The CDR3 extends over 16 amino acids. Trimming at V came to 4 bases and at J to 2 bases, leaving 5 bases not matched to a gene. Per the germline V gene, CDR1 is LGHNA and CDR2 is YSLEER. Investigators isolated RNA and reverse transcribed it into cDNA to act as the sequencing template. Sequencing was performed with immunoSEQ multiplex PCR; in TCRdb, only in-frame clones are kept and a portion is missing. The sample holds about 88,000 clones, 44% seen once. Documented treatment: oral pan-JAK inhibitor, 5-10 mg twice daily. The starting material was CD8+ T cells sorted from blood, obtained at week 24, from a patient treated with tofacitinib. The TCR comes from a human donor with alopecia areata. The chain employs TRBV4-3 and TRBJ2-1, with TRBD2 matching 10 bases. CDR3: CASSRTSGTPYNEQFF. In DNA form, the CDR3 reads TGCGCCAGCAGCCGTACTAGCGGGACCCCCTACAATGAGCAGTTCTTC.